One and the same sample provided the 14 T cell receptor beta chains below, sequenced in a study of monozygotic twins with cystic fibrosis. Only in-frame clones appear in the TCRdb table, and some are missing; sequencing was by immunoSEQ multiplex PCR. The table shows some 33,000 clones, with around 90% occurring only once. The material sequenced was blood. These receptors were taken from a boy between 2 and 10 years old with cystic fibrosis.

CDR3 nucleotides: TGTGCCAGCGAGAAGACAGGGGGCTACGAGCAGTACTTC. It is translated as CASEKTGGYEQYF. V and J are TRBV11-2 and TRBJ2-7; 9 bases map to TRBD1. Germline V gene lookup returns CDR1 SGHAT and CDR2 FQNNGV. After removal of 8 bases from V and 3 bases from J, the junction contained 5 bases not matched to a gene. The CDR3 runs to 13 residues. The full variable domain, with the rest looked up from reference TRBV11-2 and TRBJ2-7, is EAGVAQSPRYKIIEKRQSVAFWCNPISGHATLYWYQQILGQGPKLLIQFQNNGVVDDSQLPKDRFSAERLKGVDSTLKIQPAKLEDSAVYLCASEKTGGYEQYFGPGTRLTVT.

V is TRBV19 and J is TRBJ1-2, with D unresolved. The germline V and J ends were trimmed by 5 bases and 8 bases, with 15 bases remaining between them. This CDR3 contains 13 residues. From germline, CDR1 is LNHDA and CDR2 SQIVND (reference sequence). CDR3 region: CASSPWTGGGYTF. In DNA, the CDR3 is TGTGCCAGTAGTCCATGGACCGGTGGGGGCTACACCTTC.

The chain uses TRBV6-6 and TRBJ2-1; D remains ambiguous. The V gene's germline CDR1 is MNHNY and CDR2 SVGAGI (reference sequence). This CDR3 has 12 residues. V lost 0 bases to trimming and J lost 8 bases, with 5 bases between them. The CDR3, as DNA: TGTGCCAGCAGTTACTCGGTTCATGAGCAGTTCTTC. It is translated as CASSYSVHEQFF.

This clone occurred once. The chain is built from TRBV6-1 and TRBJ2-7; D is unclear. Trimming removed 4 bases at V and 2 bases at J, with 15 bases between. CDR1 and CDR2 (germline): MNHNS, SASEGT. The CDR3 runs to 15 residues. The CDR3 reads CASSGWTVLPYEQYF. DNA of the CDR3: TGTGCCAGCAGTGGGTGGACGGTGCTACCCTACGAGCAGTACTTC.

The chain carries TRBV29-1 and TRBJ2-5; no clear D. The CDR3 spans 11 residues. The germline V gene encodes CDR1 SQVTM and CDR2 ANQGSEA. Trimming took off 8 bases at V and 5 bases at J, with 12 bases between the two ends. The CDR3 here is CSLRVAETQYF. The CDR3 DNA reads as TGCAGCTTAAGAGTGGCGGAGACCCAGTACTTC.

The chain couples TRBV25-1 to TRBJ1-1; D gene uncertain. The CDR3 has 13 residues. The V gene's germline CDR1 is MGHDK and CDR2 SYGVNS. With 2 bases removed from V and 0 bases from J, the gap between germline ends came to 4 bases. CDR3 DNA sequence: TGTGCCAGCAGTGAAATGGTGAACACTGAAGCTTTCTTT. The encoded protein is CASSEMVNTEAFF. Full variable domain (outside the CDR3, taken from reference TRBV25-1 and TRBJ1-1): EADIYQTPRYLVIGTGKKITLECSQTMGHDKMYWYQQDPGMELHLIHYSYGVNSTEKGDLSSESTVSRIRTEHFPLTLESARPSHTSQYLCASSEMVNTEAFFGQGTRLTVV.

V usage is TRBV7-2 and J usage is TRBJ1-1; TRBD1 matches 12 bases. Germline CDR1 is SGHTA and CDR2 is FQGNSA. V lost 6 bases, J lost 7 bases, and 9 bases stayed unmatched. This CDR3 region has 15 residues. The CDR3 spells CASSSGTGGADEAFF. CDR3 nucleotide sequence: TGTGCCAGCAGTTCCGGGACAGGGGGCGCGGATGAAGCTTTCTTT.

The DNA of the CDR3 is TGTGCCAGCAGTCCGGGTGTCAACTATGGCTACACCTTC. Amino acid sequence: CASSPGVNYGYTF. The V gene is TRBV27, the J gene TRBJ1-2; no firm D call. There are 13 residues in the CDR3. The ends were cut back, 5 bases at V and 2 bases at J, with 9 bases in the middle. Germline V CDR1 and CDR2: MNHEY, SMNVEV (reference sequence).

A single count supports this clone. This chain links TRBV7-6 with TRBJ1-1; 7 positions agree with TRBD1. V was clipped by 5 bases and J by 1 base; unmatched bases: 4. Germline V gives CDR1 SGHVS, CDR2 FNYEAQ. CDR3 length: 14 residues. The CDR3 loop reads CASSPRQGNTEAFF. In DNA, the CDR3 is TGTGCCAGCAGCCCCAGACAGGGGAACACTGAAGCTTTCTTT.

This chain uses TRBV4-2 with TRBJ2-2; unclear D gene. Germline V gene sequence: CDR1 LGHNA, CDR2 YNFKEQ. This CDR3 is 16 amino acids long. Trimming pared 1 base from V and 4 bases from J, leaving 13 bases between. CDR3: CASSQGDVKSTGELFF. The CDR3 DNA sequence: TGTGCCAGCAGCCAAGGAGATGTTAAGAGCACCGGGGAGCTGTTTTTT.

This chain joins TRBV19 and TRBJ1-1; 7 nucleotides line up with TRBD1. Per the germline V gene, CDR1 is LNHDA and CDR2 is SQIVND (reference sequence). The CDR3 runs 15 residues. The V and J ends lost 7 bases and 7 bases, in that order; junction bases with no gene match: 15. The CDR3 loop reads CASTFGSGGEVEAFF. The DNA of the CDR3 is TGTGCCAGTACCTTTGGTTCAGGGGGAGAAGTTGAAGCTTTCTTT.

This clone came up once. The chain employs TRBV25-1 and TRBJ1-2; D unresolved. Trimming took off 4 bases at V and 5 bases at J, with 11 bases between the two ends. The CDR3 has 13 residues. From germline, CDR1 is MGHDK and CDR2 SYGVNS. The CDR3 coding sequence is TGTGCCAGCAGTGTGGCGGAACCTTATGGCTACACCTTC. It is translated as CASSVAEPYGYTF.

The chain is built from TRBV13 and TRBJ1-2; possible D gene TRBD1, 6 bases. V lost 5 bases and J 2 bases, leaving 18 bases between the germline ends. The CDR3 consists of 16 residues. In germline, CDR1 is PRHDT, CDR2 FYEKMQ (reference sequence). CDR3 protein: CASSPGGVRINYGYTF. The DNA of the CDR3 is TGTGCCAGCAGCCCGGGGGGCGTACGAATAAACTATGGCTACACCTTC.

The count of this clone is one. The genes are TRBV7-9 and TRBJ2-2; D unclear. CDR1 is SEHNR and CDR2 is FQNEAQ in the germline V gene (reference sequence). The CDR3 contains 12 residues. Between the trimmed V and J ends, which lost 3 bases and 5 bases, there was a span of 4 bases. The CDR3 sequence: CASSFGTGELFF. The CDR3 DNA reads as TGTGCCAGCAGCTTCGGGACCGGGGAGCTGTTTTTT.